These 11 T cell receptor beta chains were all obtained from the same sample, sequenced in a study of blood T cell repertoires in COVID-19. Repertoires were generated with immunoSEQ multiplex PCR, while TCRdb's copy carries only in-frame clones and drops some. In the table there are about 230,000 clones, approximately 84% of which are singletons. Sequencing input: peripheral blood. These receptors came from a man between 45 and 60 years old with COVID-19, enrolled during active disease.

The chain recombines TRBV7-9 with TRBJ2-5; D perhaps matches TRBD2 (6 bases). Germline values: CDR1 SEHNR, CDR2 FQNEAQ (reference sequence). CDR3 length: 15 amino acids. V lost 0 bases to trimming and J lost 3 bases, with 11 bases between them. Here the CDR3 reads CASSLAGDFKETQYF. The CDR3 DNA reads as TGTGCCAGCAGCTTAGCTGGGGACTTTAAAGAGACCCAGTACTTC.

The chain has TRBV9 and TRBJ2-1, with TRBD2 identical over 9 bases. This CDR3 spans 16 amino acids. Germline loops: CDR1 SGDLS, CDR2 YYNGEE. The V and J ends lost 0 bases and 6 bases, in that order; junction bases with no gene match: 7. CDR3 loop: CASSVVSGSSGNEQFF. CDR3 nucleotide sequence: TGTGCCAGCAGCGTAGTTAGCGGGAGTTCGGGCAATGAGCAGTTCTTC. Full variable domain (remainder filled in from reference TRBV9 and TRBJ2-1): DSGVTQTPKHLITATGQRVTLRCSPRSGDLSVYWYQQSLDQGLQFLIQYYNGEERAKGNILERFSAQQFPDLHSELNLSSLELGDSALYFCASSVVSGSSGNEQFFGPGTRLTVL.

This clone was seen only a few times. This chain links TRBV27 with TRBJ2-7, with a weak D call TRBD1 (6 bases). Trimming took off 4 bases at V and 2 bases at J, with 9 bases between the two ends. The CDR3 totals 13 residues. Germline-derived CDR1 and CDR2 are MNHEY and SMNVEV (reference sequence). CDR3 nucleotides: TGTGCCAGCAGTTCCACAGGGACCTACGAGCAGTACTTC. It codes for CASSSTGTYEQYF.

The chain has TRBV28 and TRBJ1-5, with D possibly matching TRBD1 (5 bases). The V gene's germline CDR1 is MDHEN and CDR2 SYDVKM. The ends were cut back, 10 bases at V and 0 bases at J, with 13 bases in the middle. The CDR3 covers 14 residues. The CDR3 DNA reads TGTGCCACTCGACAGACCTTTAGCAATCAGCCCCAGCATTTT. Its protein product is CATRQTFSNQPQHF.

The V and J genes are TRBV10-2 and TRBJ2-5, with 7 bases fitting TRBD1. J gave up 0 bases and V 7 bases, and 5 bases lay outside the gene matches. In germline, CDR1 is WSHSY, CDR2 SAAADI. There are 14 residues in the CDR3. CDR3 DNA: TGCGCCAGCAAACCGGGACAGAACCAAGAGACCCAGTACTTC. Its translation: CASKPGQNQETQYF.

The rearrangement links TRBV9 to TRBJ2-7, with D hard to call. The CDR3 has 12 amino acids. Germline V gives CDR1 SGDLS, CDR2 YYNGEE. V lost 3 bases, J lost 5 bases, and 9 bases lay in between. CDR3: CASSAHGHEQYF. The CDR3 DNA sequence: TGTGCCAGCAGCGCACATGGTCACGAGCAGTACTTC.

This sequence joins TRBV11-2 and TRBJ2-7; 8 bases align to TRBD1. The CDR3 length is 15 residues. The V and J ends lost 1 base and 4 bases, in that order; junction bases with no gene match: 6. Germline loops: CDR1 SGHAT, CDR2 FQNNGV. CDR3 bases: TGTGCCAGCAGCTTAGGTGCAGGGGGCGAGTACGAGCAGTACTTC. Residues: CASSLGAGGEYEQYF.

This chain joins TRBV12-3 or TRBV12-4 and TRBJ1-4; D perhaps matches TRBD1 (5 bases). CDR3 length: 12 residues. V gave up 3 bases and J gave up 8 bases, with 7 bases separating them. In DNA, the CDR3 is TGTGCCAGCAGTTTTGGGGGGGAAAAACTGTTTTTT. This encodes CASSFGGEKLFF.

The rearrangement uses TRBV27 and TRBJ2-1; a weak D match, TRBD1 (5 bases). CDR3 length: 14 amino acids. V was clipped by 6 bases and J by 3 bases, with 12 bases between them. Per germline, CDR1 MNHEY and CDR2 SMNVEV (reference sequence). CDR3 sequence reads: CASSRVRGYNEQFF. Here the CDR3 DNA reads TGTGCCAGCAGCAGGGTAAGGGGCTACAATGAGCAGTTCTTC.

The chain uses TRBV6-2 or TRBV6-3 and TRBJ1-1, with D uncertain. The ends were cut back, 0 bases at V and 0 bases at J, with 2 bases in the middle. CDR1 is MNHEY and CDR2 is SVGEGT in the germline V gene. The CDR3 contains 13 residues. CDR3 in amino acids: CASSYSLNTEAFF. The CDR3 DNA reads as TGTGCCAGCAGTTACTCCTTGAACACTGAAGCTTTCTTT.

This clone appeared a few times. CDR3 nucleotides: TGCGCCAGCAGCCAAATGACAGGCCAAGAGACCCAGTACTTC. Amino acids: CASSQMTGQETQYF. This chain connects TRBV4-3 to TRBJ2-5; D perhaps matches TRBD1 (6 bases). The CDR3 is made up of 14 amino acids. V lost 2 bases, J lost 1 base, and 8 bases lay in between. The V gene's germline CDR1 is LGHNA and CDR2 YSLEER.